Here is one T cell receptor (beta chain) with its context. The sample comes from a study of blood T cell repertoires in COVID-19. The length of the CDR3 is 14 residues. Per the germline V gene, CDR1 is SEHNR and CDR2 is FQNEAQ (reference sequence). Unmatched junction bases numbered 5, after V lost 3 bases and J lost 3 bases. The repertoire was sequenced with immunoSEQ multiplex PCR; TCRdb's copy has only in-frame clones and lacks some. Among approximately 300,000 clones listed, roughly 91% were seen once. The source of this sequence is a man aged 45 to 65 with active or convalescent COVID-19. This rearrangement joins TRBV7-9 to TRBJ2-7; 7 nucleotides agree with TRBD2. Input material: peripheral blood. The CDR3 region is CASSLDGGNYEQYF. In DNA form, the CDR3 reads TGTGCCAGCAGCTTGGACGGGGGGAACTACGAGCAGTACTTC.